This T cell receptor (beta chain) was captured in a study of T cell responses to AZD1222 COVID-19 vaccine. Study findings and constraints: Reportedly, nearly half the spike-specific TCRs target unmutated variant regions. Baseline testing showed seropositivity in only a handful of AZD1222 recipients.

This CDR3 spans 15 amino acids. Per the germline V gene, CDR1 is LNHDA and CDR2 is SQIVND (reference sequence). V lost 2 bases and J 4 bases, leaving 14 bases between the germline ends. As to this clone: Its antigen remains unknown.

Here immunoSEQ multiplex PCR was the method, and the copy in TCRdb shows in-frame clones only, minus some. There are approximately 150,000 clones in the sample; around 83% occur only once, and 5% to 5.5% lies in the top ten. The clonotype was recovered from an adult who received the AZD1222 COVID-19 vaccine. The V call is TRBV19, the J call TRBJ1-2, with D tentatively TRBD1 (5 bases). The sample in question was peripheral blood, obtained 28 days after the second AZD1222 dose. CDR3: CASSIIGRTGYGYTF. CDR3 sequence (DNA): TGTGCCAGTAGTATAATAGGGAGAACAGGCTATGGCTACACCTTC.